This TCR beta chain is drawn from a study of cytomegalovirus exposure and HLA in healthy donors. The PCR was carried out with 60 Vbeta primers and 13 Jbeta primers. The protocol was immunoSEQ multiplex PCR, while the TCRdb copy is restricted to in-frame clones and leaves out a portion. The table has around 230,000 clones, around 80% seen once; the top ten hold around 0.44%. The J segment lost 7 bases and the V segment lost 3 bases, leaving 4 bases of the junction unmatched. Germline CDR1 is GTSNPN and CDR2 is SVGIG (reference sequence). The CDR3 loop spans 13 amino acids. The specimen was PBMCs. The sequence derives from a boy aged 5-17 years in good health and CMV-seronegative. This chain uses TRBV30 with TRBJ1-4, with 8 bases matching TRBD1. The CDR3 is CAWRDRAGEKLFF. The CDR3 DNA reads TGTGCCTGGAGGGACAGGGCTGGTGAAAAACTGTTTTTT. Variable domain in full (rest from reference TRBV30 and TRBJ1-4): SQTIHQWPATLVQPVGSPLSLECTVEGTSNPNLYWYRQAAGRGLQLLFYSVGIGQISSEVPQNLSASRPQDRQFILSSKKLLLSDSGFYLCAWRDRAGEKLFFGSGTQLSVL.